This T cell receptor beta chain is drawn from a study of cytomegalovirus exposure and HLA in healthy donors. Notes on the study in general: Rates of TCR association differed by HLA locus in a later analysis, with DRB1 highest and HLA-C lowest. The study assumed roughly uniform donor sequencing depth for presence/absence analyses. Later analysis identified a missense DCLRE1C variant that was linked to TCR beta V- and J-gene trimming. In all likelihood, a cluster of highly shared sequence variants was a sequencing artifact.

The PCR used 60 Vbeta and 13 Jbeta primers. Sequenced by immunoSEQ multiplex PCR; TCRdb stores in-frame clones only, minus some. Among more than 85,000 clones listed, approximately 71% were seen once. As for this clone: Its matching antigen is unknown.

CDR3 length: 14 amino acids. The chain recombines TRBV21-1 with TRBJ1-1; no DNA check was done on the table's D call, TRBD1. TRBV21-1 is an annotated pseudogene. The sequence came from a man aged 35-49 years in good health and CMV-seronegative. Source material: PBMCs. The CDR3 nucleotides read TGTGCCATCTTGGGACAGGGTAGGATCACTGAAGCTTTCTTT. As protein: CAILGQGRITEAFF.